What follows are 4 T cell receptor beta chains derived from one specimen sequenced in a study of control samples from healthy donors and cancer patients. This table comes from immunoSEQ multiplex PCR, and its TCRdb copy is limited to in-frame clones, with some not included. The sample records about 180,000 clones, about 92% being singletons. The sequenced sample consisted of blood. The source of these receptors is a man younger than 45 in good health.

This chain links TRBV5-1 with TRBJ2-7; D is uncertain. Germline CDR1 is SGHRS and CDR2 is YFSETQ. The CDR3 is made up of 15 amino acids. V lost 0 bases to trimming and J lost 3 bases, with 13 bases between them. The CDR3 DNA is TGCGCCAGCAGCTTGGGAGGTAAAGATGTCTACGAGCAGTACTTC. Translated, it gives CASSLGGKDVYEQYF. Combining the CDR3 with reference TRBV5-1 and TRBJ2-7 gives the whole variable domain KAGVTQTPRYLIKTRGQQVTLSCSPISGHRSVSWYQQTPGQGLQFLFEYFSETQRNKGNFPGRFSGRQFSNSRSEMNVSTLELGDSALYLCASSLGGKDVYEQYFGPGTRLTVT.

This clone has only a few counts. The chain recombines TRBV5-1 with TRBJ1-2; a possible D gene is TRBD1 (5 bases). The V end was cut by 0 bases, the J end by 8 bases, with 11 bases between. The CDR3 loop spans 13 amino acids. In germline, CDR1 is SGHRS, CDR2 YFSETQ. CDR3 residues: CASSLEGREGYTF. CDR3 coding DNA: TGCGCCAGCAGCTTGGAGGGCAGGGAGGGCTACACCTTC.

CDR3 coding DNA: TGTGCCAGCAGCATCCATGATCCGGGACGGACCGAGCTACACACCGGGGAGCTGTTTTTT. This sequence encodes CASSIHDPGRTELHTGELFF. The chain joins TRBV21-1 to TRBJ2-2. TRBV21-1 corresponds to a pseudogene. The CDR3 has 20 amino acids.

This clone was observed a single time. V and J are TRBV6-2 or TRBV6-3 and TRBJ2-2; the match to TRBD1 covers 7 bases. Germline values: CDR1 MNHEY, CDR2 SVGEGT. The length of the CDR3 is 15 residues. J was trimmed by 4 bases and V by 6 bases; bases with no gene match: 8. CDR3 region: CASSHRGLSTGELFF. Written as DNA, the CDR3 is TGTGCCAGCAGCCACAGGGGCCTGAGCACCGGGGAGCTGTTTTTT.